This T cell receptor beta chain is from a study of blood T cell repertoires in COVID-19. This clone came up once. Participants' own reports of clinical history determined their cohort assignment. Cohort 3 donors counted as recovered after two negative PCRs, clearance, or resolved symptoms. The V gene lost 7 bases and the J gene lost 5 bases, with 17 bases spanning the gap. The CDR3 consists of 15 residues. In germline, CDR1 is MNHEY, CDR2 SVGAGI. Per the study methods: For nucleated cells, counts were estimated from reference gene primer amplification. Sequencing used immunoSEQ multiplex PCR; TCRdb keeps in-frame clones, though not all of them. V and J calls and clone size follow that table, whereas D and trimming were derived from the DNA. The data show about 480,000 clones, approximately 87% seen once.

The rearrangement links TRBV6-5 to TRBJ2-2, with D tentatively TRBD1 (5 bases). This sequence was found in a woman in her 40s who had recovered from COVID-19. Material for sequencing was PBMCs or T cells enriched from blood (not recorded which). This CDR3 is CASKIGDRLTGELFF. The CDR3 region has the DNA TGTGCCAGCAAAATAGGTGACAGATTAACCGGGGAGCTGTTTTTT.